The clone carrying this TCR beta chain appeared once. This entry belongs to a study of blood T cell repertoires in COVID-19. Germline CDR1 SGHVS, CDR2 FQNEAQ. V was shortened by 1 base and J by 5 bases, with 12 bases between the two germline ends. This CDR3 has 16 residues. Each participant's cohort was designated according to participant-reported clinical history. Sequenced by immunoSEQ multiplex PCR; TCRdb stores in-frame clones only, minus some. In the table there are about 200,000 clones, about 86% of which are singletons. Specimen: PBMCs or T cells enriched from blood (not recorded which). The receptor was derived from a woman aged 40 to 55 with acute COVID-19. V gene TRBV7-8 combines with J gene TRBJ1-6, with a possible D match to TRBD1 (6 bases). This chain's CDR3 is CASSLESGVHNSPLHF. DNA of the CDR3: TGTGCCAGCAGCTTAGAGTCAGGGGTTCATAATTCACCCCTCCACTTT.